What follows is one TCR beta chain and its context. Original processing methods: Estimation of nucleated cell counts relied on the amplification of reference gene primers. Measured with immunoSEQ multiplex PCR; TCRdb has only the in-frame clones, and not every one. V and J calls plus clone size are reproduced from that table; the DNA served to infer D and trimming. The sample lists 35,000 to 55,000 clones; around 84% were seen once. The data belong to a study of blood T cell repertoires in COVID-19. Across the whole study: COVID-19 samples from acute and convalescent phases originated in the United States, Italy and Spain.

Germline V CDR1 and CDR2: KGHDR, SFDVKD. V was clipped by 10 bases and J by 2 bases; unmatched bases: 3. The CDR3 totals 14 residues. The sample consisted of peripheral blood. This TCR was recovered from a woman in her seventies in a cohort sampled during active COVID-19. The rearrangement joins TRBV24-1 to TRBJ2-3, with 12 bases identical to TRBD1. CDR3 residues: CATGDRGHTDTQYF. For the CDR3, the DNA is TGTGCCACTGGGGACAGGGGGCACACAGATACGCAGTATTTT.